This T cell receptor (beta chain) was captured by sequencing in a study of cytomegalovirus exposure and HLA in healthy donors. The CDR3 runs to 13 residues. The junction had 3 bases not matched to a gene; V was cut back by 5 bases and J by 5 bases. The V gene's germline CDR1 is SGHNT and CDR2 YYREEE (reference sequence). This clone has a single count. The PCR was carried out with 60 Vbeta primers and 13 Jbeta primers. Measured with immunoSEQ multiplex PCR; TCRdb has only the in-frame clones, and not every one. The data show some 170,000 clones, roughly 79% seen once. This chain connects TRBV5-4 to TRBJ1-1, with 10 bases identical to TRBD1. Sequencing was done on a sample of PBMCs. The receptor was derived from a woman between 50 and 59 years old in good health and CMV-seronegative. The CDR3 nucleotides are TGTGCCAGCAGACAGGGACAGGGGACTGAAGCTTTCTTT. This translates into CASRQGQGTEAFF.